The entry below describes one T cell receptor (beta chain). Study processing details: Amplifying reference gene primers gave estimates of nucleated cell counts. Assay used: immunoSEQ multiplex PCR; TCRdb lists only in-frame clones, some missing. The V and J calls and the clone size are those of that table, but D and trimming were determined from the DNA. The data contain roughly 100,000 clones, 70% to 90% of them singletons. V shed 7 bases and J 4 bases; nucleotides not matched to a gene: 11. Germline V gene lookup returns CDR1 SNHLY and CDR2 FYNNEI. The CDR3 length is 15 residues. This specimen belongs to a study of blood T cell repertoires in COVID-19. Study details: The analysed material was cDNA or gDNA that came from T cells, B-cell-depleted T cells, or PBMCs.

The TCR originated in a woman older than 75 with acute or convalescent COVID-19. The J gene is TRBJ1-2, the V gene TRBV2; TRBD1 agrees at 8 bases. The sample taken for sequencing was peripheral blood. CDR3 DNA: TGTGCCAGCACCAAGGGACAGGAGAAAATCTATGGCTACACCTTC. Its protein product is CASTKGQEKIYGYTF.